This T cell receptor (beta chain) was identified in a study of blood T cells in healthy people across ages. General observations from the study: Older age coincided with a roughly linear decline in TCR beta diversity per million T cells. Diversity figures based on one million T cells were deemed too low.

With regard to this clonotype: Antigen unknown.

The CDR3 length is 15 residues. The germline V gene has CDR1 LNHDA and CDR2 SQIVND (reference sequence). V was pared by 10 bases and J by 8 bases, with 14 bases of the junction left unmatched. Combining a sample-barcoded 5' primer with a J-beta primer mix, a second PCR ran for roughly 7 to 11 cycles. TCRdb analysed the 5' RACE reads with MiXCR anew, one entry per CDR3 protein. The sample shows around 1,900,000 distinct CDR3 sequences, around 42% of them seen only once. Peripheral blood, approximately 10 milliliters per donor, was collected. This clonotype was sampled from a human donor in good health. The material sequenced was blood. V and J are TRBV19 and TRBJ2-1, with TRBD1 identical over 10 bases. Here the CDR3 reads CATLDPGQGIDEQFF. The CDR3 nucleotides are TGTGCCACTCTCGATCCGGGACAGGGGATCGATGAGCAGTTCTTC.